These T cell receptor beta chains were read from a single sample in a study of T cell responses to AZD1222 COVID-19 vaccine. Assay: immunoSEQ multiplex PCR; the TCRdb copy retains only in-frame clones and omits some. The table lists around 140,000 clones, roughly 89% of them singletons, with around 1.7% in the top ten. This specimen consisted of peripheral blood, obtained on day 0 of AZD1222 vaccination. These TCRs come from an adult in good health. The CDR3 runs from the conserved cysteine through the conserved F or W. A D gene is named only where the DNA matches it firmly. For some rows the clone size is stated as once, few or many, or as a class when expanded; others skip it.

>TRBJ2-7|.|.|TRBV5-1
CASSSGLHDEQYF
TGCGCCAGCAGCTCAGGACTGCATGACGAGCAGTACTTC
>TRBJ2-4|.|.|TRBV28
CASSPTGTAKNIQYF
TGTGCCAGCAGTCCAACCGGGACAGCCAAAAACATTCAGTACTTC
>TRBJ1-3|.|once|TRBV28
CASSPGRGSGNTIYF
TGTGCCAGCAGTCCGGGGAGGGGGTCTGGAAACACCATATATTTT
>TRBJ1-2|.|once|TRBV28
CASSMSQYYGYTF
TGTGCCAGCAGTATGAGCCAATACTATGGCTACACCTTC
>TRBJ1-1|TRBD1|.|TRBV19
CASTPRGTGITEAFF
TGTGCCAGTACTCCTAGGGGGACAGGGATTACTGAAGCTTTCTTT
>TRBJ1-1|.|.|TRBV21-1
CASSTSWTGGYSTEAFF
TGTGCCAGCAGCACCTCGTGGACAGGCGGCTACAGCACTGAAGCTTTCTTT
>TRBJ2-4|.|.|TRBV29-1
CSVGERNKNIQYF
TGCAGCGTTGGGGAGCGGAACAAAAACATTCAGTACTTC
>TRBJ2-3|TRBD2|.|TRBV29-1
CSGRELAGGHPDTQYF
TGCAGCGGTCGGGAACTAGCGGGAGGGCATCCGGATACGCAGTATTTT
>TRBJ1-3|.|.|TRBV6-1
CASSEAGGPLNTIYF
TGTGCCAGCAGTGAAGCTGGGGGGCCCTTAAACACCATATATTTT
>TRBJ2-6|.|.|TRBV6-6
CASSPQSGTENPSGANVLTF
TGTGCCAGCAGTCCGCAGTCCGGGACGGAGAATCCATCTGGGGCCAACGTCCTGACTTTC
>TRBJ2-3|.|.|TRBV25-1
CASSEGGFDSTDTQYF
TGTGCCAGCAGTGAAGGTGGCTTTGATAGCACAGATACGCAGTATTTT